The 16 T cell receptor beta chains presented below share a single source sample, sequenced in a study of blood T cell repertoires in COVID-19. Some clones are missing from TCRdb's copy, which holds only in-frame ones; the method was immunoSEQ multiplex PCR. The table has 100,000 to 150,000 clones, about 88% seen once. Sequenced input: peripheral blood. The source of these receptors is a woman older than 75 with acute or convalescent COVID-19.

The chain carries TRBV7-2 and TRBJ1-5; D is undetermined. Trimming took 1 base from V and 0 from J, leaving 4 bases between them. The CDR3 runs to 14 residues. The germline V gene encodes CDR1 SGHTA and CDR2 FQGNSA. The CDR3 protein is CASSLVASNQPQHF. CDR3 in DNA: TGTGCCAGCAGCTTAGTGGCTAGCAATCAGCCCCAGCATTTT.

V is TRBV12-5 and J is TRBJ2-3, with 9 bases that match TRBD1. The CDR3 spans 14 residues. With 7 bases clipped from V and 4 bases from J, the junction kept 6 bases outside the gene matches. In germline, CDR1 is LGHNT, CDR2 FRNRAP. CDR3 amino acids: CASVRDRAADTQYF. CDR3 DNA: TGTGCTAGTGTCCGGGACAGGGCGGCAGATACGCAGTATTTT.

The chain recombines TRBV18 with TRBJ2-7; 7 bases align to TRBD1. CDR1 is KGHSH and CDR2 is LQKENI in the germline V gene. V shed 5 bases and J 0 bases; nucleotides not matched to a gene: 10. The CDR3 spans 16 residues. CDR3 sequence: CASSSNRGRSSYEQYF. In DNA, the CDR3 is TGTGCCAGCTCATCAAACAGGGGTAGGAGCTCCTACGAGCAGTACTTC.

The chain is built from TRBV7-9 and TRBJ1-3, with no clear D. The V gene's germline CDR1 is SEHNR and CDR2 FQNEAQ (reference sequence). V was shortened by 4 bases and J by 0 bases, with 13 bases between the two germline ends. There are 16 residues in the CDR3. The CDR3 loop reads CASSSTQRYSGNTIYF. DNA of the CDR3: TGTGCCAGCAGCTCCACTCAGCGCTACTCTGGAAACACCATATATTTT.

The rearrangement uses TRBV30 and TRBJ2-3; the D gene is possibly TRBD2 (5 bases). The ends were cut back, 0 bases at V and 0 bases at J, with 7 bases in the middle. CDR3 size: 14 residues. The germline CDR1 and CDR2 sequences are GTSNPN and SVGIG (reference sequence). The CDR3 loop reads CAWSVGGSTDTQYF. In nucleotides, the CDR3 is TGTGCCTGGAGTGTGGGCGGGAGCACAGATACGCAGTATTTT. The full variable domain, in which reference TRBV30 and TRBJ2-3 provide the parts outside the CDR3, is SQTIHQWPATLVQPVGSPLSLECTVEGTSNPNLYWYRQAAGRGLQLLFYSVGIGQISSEVPQNLSASRPQDRQFILSSKKLLLSDSGFYLCAWSVGGSTDTQYFGPGTRLTVL.

The V gene is TRBV11-3, the J gene TRBJ2-7, with D possibly matching TRBD2 (5 bases). Trimming took 2 bases from V and 2 from J, leaving 13 bases between them. Germline loops: CDR1 SGHNT, CDR2 YENEEA. The CDR3 has 15 amino acids. DNA for the CDR3: TGTGCCAGCAGCTTAAACAGCGGAGCAGCCTACGAGCAGTACTTC. It encodes CASSLNSGAAYEQYF.

The V gene is TRBV6-2 or TRBV6-3, the J gene TRBJ1-6; D is ambiguous. Between the trimmed V and J ends, which lost 5 bases and 9 bases, there was a span of 14 bases. Looked up from germline, CDR1 is MNHEY and CDR2 is SVGEGT. CDR3 length: 14 residues. CDR3 amino acids: CASSEEGYSSPLHF. The CDR3 nucleotides are TGTGCCAGCAGTGAGGAGGGCTATTCTTCACCCCTCCACTTT.

The chain carries TRBV6-5 and TRBJ1-3; 8 nucleotides align to TRBD1. The junction had 3 bases not matched to a gene; V was cut back by 6 bases and J by 2 bases. This CDR3 contains 14 residues. Germline V gene lookup returns CDR1 MNHEY and CDR2 SVGAGI. CDR3 sequence (DNA): TGTGCCAGCAGCCCAGGGGGCACTGGAAACACCATATATTTT. This gives the protein CASSPGGTGNTIYF.

V gene TRBV5-4 combines with J gene TRBJ1-2; 10 positions match TRBD1. The CDR3 runs to 14 residues. Trimming at V came to 0 bases and at J to 4 bases, leaving 0 bases not matched to a gene. The germline V gene has CDR1 SGHNT and CDR2 YYREEE (reference sequence). CDR3 sequence (DNA): TGTGCCAGCAGCTTGGGGACAGGGGGCTATGGCTACACCTTC. It yields the protein CASSLGTGGYGYTF.

This clone appeared once. The chain couples TRBV18 to TRBJ2-7; 8 bases match TRBD2. The junction had 13 bases not matched to a gene; V was cut back by 3 bases and J by 6 bases. Germline CDR1 reads KGHSH; CDR2 reads LQKENI. This CDR3 contains 16 residues. CDR3 residues: CASSPGPGGPWPEQYF. The DNA of the CDR3 is TGTGCCAGCTCACCGGGACCGGGAGGGCCGTGGCCCGAGCAGTACTTC.

The CDR3 sequence is CASSMDRVNSPLHF. In DNA, the CDR3 is TGTGCCAGTAGCATGGACAGGGTTAATTCACCCCTCCACTTT. This chain connects TRBV19 to TRBJ1-6; TRBD1 matches at 8 bases. The trim removed 6 bases at V and 6 bases at J, leaving 4 bases unmatched. The CDR3 extends over 14 amino acids. Germline CDR1 and CDR2: LNHDA and SQIVND (reference sequence).

The gene calls are TRBV2 and TRBJ2-7; TRBD1 agrees at 8 bases. Per the germline V gene, CDR1 is SNHLY and CDR2 is FYNNEI. This CDR3 is built from 13 residues. V was pared by 7 bases and J by 5 bases, with 7 bases of the junction left unmatched. The CDR3 reads CASKRTGSHEQYF. CDR3 bases: TGTGCCAGCAAAAGGACAGGGTCCCACGAGCAGTACTTC.

J is TRBJ1-1 and V is TRBV4-1; 8 nucleotides align to TRBD1. Germline assignment: CDR1 MGHRA and CDR2 YSYEKL. The trim removed 0 bases at V and 0 bases at J, leaving 9 bases unmatched. The CDR3 is made up of 18 amino acids. CDR3 region: CASSQDPQGALMNTEAFF. The CDR3 DNA reads as TGCGCCAGCAGCCAAGATCCGCAGGGGGCTCTTATGAACACTGAAGCTTTCTTT.

This chain connects TRBV11-3 to TRBJ2-3, with 8 nucleotides matching TRBD2. The ends lost 1 base at V and 5 bases at J; junction bases unmatched: 2. The germline CDR1 and CDR2 sequences are SGHNT and YENEEA. CDR3 length equals 14 residues. The CDR3 loop reads CASSLGLAGDTQYF. In DNA, the CDR3 is TGTGCCAGCAGCTTAGGGCTAGCGGGAGATACGCAGTATTTT.

The sample holds one count of this clone. V is TRBV5-1 and J is TRBJ2-6; D is possibly TRBD2 (5 bases). Germline-derived CDR1 and CDR2 are SGHRS and YFSETQ. V lost 0 bases, J lost 0 bases, and 10 bases lay in between. This CDR3 contains 17 residues. CDR3 in DNA: TGCGCCAGCAGCTTGGTGGCGGGTGACTCTGGGGCCAACGTCCTGACTTTC. This sequence encodes CASSLVAGDSGANVLTF.

The chain combines TRBV7-6 with TRBJ1-2; 8 positions agree with TRBD1. The CDR3 sequence is 15 residues long. After removal of 3 bases from V and 8 bases from J, the junction contained 11 bases not matched to a gene. Per germline, CDR1 SGHVS and CDR2 FNYEAQ. CDR3 coding DNA: TGTGCCAGCAGCTTTGCAACCTCGACAGGGGTCGGCTACACCTTC. Protein product: CASSFATSTGVGYTF.